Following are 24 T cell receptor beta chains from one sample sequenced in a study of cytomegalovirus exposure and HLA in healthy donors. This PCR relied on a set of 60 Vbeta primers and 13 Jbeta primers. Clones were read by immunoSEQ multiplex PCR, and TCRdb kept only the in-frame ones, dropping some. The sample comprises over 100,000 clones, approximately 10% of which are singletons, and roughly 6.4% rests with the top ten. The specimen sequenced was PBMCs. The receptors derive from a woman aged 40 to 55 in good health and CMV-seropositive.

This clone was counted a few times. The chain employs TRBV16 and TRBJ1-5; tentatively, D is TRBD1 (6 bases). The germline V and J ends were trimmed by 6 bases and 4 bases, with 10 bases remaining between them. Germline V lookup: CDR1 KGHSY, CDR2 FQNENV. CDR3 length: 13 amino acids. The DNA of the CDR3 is TGTGCCAGCAGTCAGGACAGTAATCAGCCCCAGCATTTT. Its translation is CASSQDSNQPQHF.

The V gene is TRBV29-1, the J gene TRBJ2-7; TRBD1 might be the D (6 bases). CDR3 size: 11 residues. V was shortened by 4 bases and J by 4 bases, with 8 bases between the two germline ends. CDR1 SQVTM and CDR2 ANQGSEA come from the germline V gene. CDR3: CSVATGYEQYF. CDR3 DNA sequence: TGCAGCGTTGCCACAGGGTACGAGCAGTACTTC.

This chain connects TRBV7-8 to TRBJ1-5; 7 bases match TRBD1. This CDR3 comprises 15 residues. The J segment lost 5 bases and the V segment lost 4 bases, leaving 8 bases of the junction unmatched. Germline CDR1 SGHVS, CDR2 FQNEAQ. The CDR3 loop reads CASSSKTTGDQPQHF. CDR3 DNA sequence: TGTGCCAGCAGCTCAAAAACTACAGGGGATCAGCCCCAGCATTTT.

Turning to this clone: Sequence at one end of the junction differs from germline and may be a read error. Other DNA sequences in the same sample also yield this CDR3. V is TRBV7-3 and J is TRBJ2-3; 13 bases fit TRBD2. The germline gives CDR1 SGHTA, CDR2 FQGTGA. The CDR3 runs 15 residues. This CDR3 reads CASSRLAGGTDTKYF. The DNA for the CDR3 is TGTGCCAGCAGCCGACTAGCGGGGGGCACAGATACGAAGTATTTC.

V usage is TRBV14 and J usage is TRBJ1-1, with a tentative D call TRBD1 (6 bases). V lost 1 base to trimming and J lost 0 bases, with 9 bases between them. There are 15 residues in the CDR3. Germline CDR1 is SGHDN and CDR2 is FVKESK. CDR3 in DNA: TGTGCCAGCAGCCAAGTGACAGGCATGAACACTGAAGCTTTCTTT. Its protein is CASSQVTGMNTEAFF. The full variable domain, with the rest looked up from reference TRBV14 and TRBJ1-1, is EAGVTQFPSHSVIEKGQTVTLRCDPISGHDNLYWYRRVMGKEIKFLLHFVKESKQDESGMPNNRFLAERTGGTYSTLKVQPAELEDSGVYFCASSQVTGMNTEAFFGQGTRLTVV.

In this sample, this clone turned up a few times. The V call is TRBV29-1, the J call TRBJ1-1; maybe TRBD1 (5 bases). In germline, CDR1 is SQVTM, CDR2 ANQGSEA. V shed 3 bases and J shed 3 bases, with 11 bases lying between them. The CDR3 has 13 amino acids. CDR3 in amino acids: CSVEGGTDTEAFF. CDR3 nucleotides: TGCAGCGTTGAGGGGGGTACGGACACTGAAGCTTTCTTT. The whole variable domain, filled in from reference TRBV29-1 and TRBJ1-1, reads SAVISQKPSRDICQRGTSLTIQCQVDSQVTMMFWYRQQPGQSLTLIATANQGSEATYESGFVIDKFPISRPNLTFSTLTVSNMSPEDSSIYLCSVEGGTDTEAFFGQGTRLTVV.

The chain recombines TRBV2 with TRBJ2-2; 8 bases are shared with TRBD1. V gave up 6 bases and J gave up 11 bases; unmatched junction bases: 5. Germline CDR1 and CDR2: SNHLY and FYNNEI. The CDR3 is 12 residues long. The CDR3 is CASREDRVELFF. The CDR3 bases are TGTGCCAGCAGGGAGGACAGGGTTGAGCTGTTTTTT.

The CDR3 region has the DNA TGTGCCAGCAGCTCACGACTAGCGGGGGGCCCTCGGCAAGAGACCCAGTACTTC. As protein: CASSSRLAGGPRQETQYF. The rearrangement joins TRBV7-2 to TRBJ2-5; 13 nucleotides agree with TRBD2. Germline trimming cut 4 bases from V and 2 bases from J; bases unmatched to any gene: 10. The CDR3 runs to 18 residues. The germline V gene has CDR1 SGHTA and CDR2 FQGNSA.

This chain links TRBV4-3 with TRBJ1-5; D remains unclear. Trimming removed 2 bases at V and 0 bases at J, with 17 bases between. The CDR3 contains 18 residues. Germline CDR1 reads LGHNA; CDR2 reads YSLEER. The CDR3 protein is CASSQSAAVGYSNQPQHF. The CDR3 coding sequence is TGCGCCAGCAGCCAATCAGCGGCAGTAGGATATAGCAATCAGCCCCAGCATTTT.

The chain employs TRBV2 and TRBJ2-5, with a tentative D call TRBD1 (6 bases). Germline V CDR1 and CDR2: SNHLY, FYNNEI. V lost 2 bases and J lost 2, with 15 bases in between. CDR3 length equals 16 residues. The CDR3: CASSEWRGGEQETQYF. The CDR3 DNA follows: TGTGCCAGCAGTGAATGGCGAGGGGGTGAACAAGAGACCCAGTACTTC.

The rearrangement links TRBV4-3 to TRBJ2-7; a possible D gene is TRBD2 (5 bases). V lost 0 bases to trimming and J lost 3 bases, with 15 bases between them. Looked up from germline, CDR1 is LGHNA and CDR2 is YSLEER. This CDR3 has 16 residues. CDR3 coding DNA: TGCGCCAGCAGCCAAGACATTTTGCGGGCGGGCTACGAGCAGTACTTC. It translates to CASSQDILRAGYEQYF.

The CDR3 region is CASGLATGLYGYTF. The CDR3 DNA reads TGTGCTAGTGGTTTGGCGACAGGTCTATATGGCTACACCTTC. J is TRBJ1-2 and V is TRBV12-5; tentatively, D is TRBD1 (6 bases). Germline-derived CDR1 and CDR2 are LGHNT and FRNRAP. V was clipped by 1 base and J by 5 bases, with 11 bases between them. The CDR3 loop spans 14 amino acids.

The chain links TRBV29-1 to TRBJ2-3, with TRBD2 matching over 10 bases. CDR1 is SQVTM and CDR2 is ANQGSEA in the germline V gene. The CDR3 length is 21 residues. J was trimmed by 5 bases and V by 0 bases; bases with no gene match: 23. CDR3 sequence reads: CSVEDRDAPKRSGGAGDTQYF. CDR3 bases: TGCAGCGTTGAAGATCGCGACGCCCCGAAGAGGAGCGGGGGGGCCGGAGATACGCAGTATTTT.

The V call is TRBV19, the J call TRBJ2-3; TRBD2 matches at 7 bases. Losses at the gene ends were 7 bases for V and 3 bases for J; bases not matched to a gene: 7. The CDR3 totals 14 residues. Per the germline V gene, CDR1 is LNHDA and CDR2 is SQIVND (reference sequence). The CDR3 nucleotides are TGTGCCAGTACGAGGACTAGTAAAACAGATACGCAGTATTTT. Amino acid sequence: CASTRTSKTDTQYF.

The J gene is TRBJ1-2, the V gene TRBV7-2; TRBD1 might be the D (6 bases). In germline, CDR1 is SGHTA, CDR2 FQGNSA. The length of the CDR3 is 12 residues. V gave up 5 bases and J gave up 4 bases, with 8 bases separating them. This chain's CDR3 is CASSPDSYGYTF. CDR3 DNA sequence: TGTGCCAGCAGCCCGGACAGCTATGGCTACACCTTC.

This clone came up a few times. CDR3: CASSLTGVDIQYF. The CDR3 coding sequence is TGCGCCAGCAGCTTGACCGGGGTGGACATTCAGTACTTC. The chain links TRBV5-1 to TRBJ2-4; tentatively, D is TRBD2 (5 bases). Trimming took off 1 base at V and 8 bases at J, with 10 bases between the two ends. The CDR3 spans 13 residues. The germline CDR1 and CDR2 sequences are SGHRS and YFSETQ.

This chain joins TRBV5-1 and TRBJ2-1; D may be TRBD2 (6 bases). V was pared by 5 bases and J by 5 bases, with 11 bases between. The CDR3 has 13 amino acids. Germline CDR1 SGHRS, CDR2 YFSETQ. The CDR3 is CASRAPGDNEQFF. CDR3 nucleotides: TGCGCCAGCAGGGCCCCGGGGGACAATGAGCAGTTCTTC.

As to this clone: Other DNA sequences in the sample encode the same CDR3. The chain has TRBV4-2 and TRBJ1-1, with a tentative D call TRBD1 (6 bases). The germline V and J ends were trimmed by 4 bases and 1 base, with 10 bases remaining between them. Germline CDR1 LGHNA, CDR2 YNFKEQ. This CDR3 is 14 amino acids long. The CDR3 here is CASSLRGENTEAFF. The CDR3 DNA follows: TGTGCCAGCAGCCTCAGGGGAGAGAACACTGAAGCTTTCTTT.

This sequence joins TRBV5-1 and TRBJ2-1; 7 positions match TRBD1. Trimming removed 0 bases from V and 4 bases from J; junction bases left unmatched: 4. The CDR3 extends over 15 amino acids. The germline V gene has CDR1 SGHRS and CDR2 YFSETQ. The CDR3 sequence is CASSLAGGGYNEQFF. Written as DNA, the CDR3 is TGCGCCAGCAGCTTGGCAGGGGGTGGATACAATGAGCAGTTCTTC.

The CDR3 DNA reads as TGTGCCAGCAGCGTAGGACAGTCTGGAAACACCATATATTTT. The encoded protein is CASSVGQSGNTIYF. The genes are TRBV9 and TRBJ1-3; possibly TRBD1 for D (5 bases). This CDR3 is built from 14 residues. Trimming cost V 0 bases and J 1 base, with 5 bases left between them. Germline CDR1 reads SGDLS; CDR2 reads YYNGEE.

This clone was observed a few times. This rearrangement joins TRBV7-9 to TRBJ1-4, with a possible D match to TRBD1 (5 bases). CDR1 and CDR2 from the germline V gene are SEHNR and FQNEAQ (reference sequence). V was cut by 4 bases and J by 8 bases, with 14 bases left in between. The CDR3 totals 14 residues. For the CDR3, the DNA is TGTGCCAGCAGCTCCCCCTCGGGGGGGGAAAAACTGTTTTTT. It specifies CASSSPSGGEKLFF.

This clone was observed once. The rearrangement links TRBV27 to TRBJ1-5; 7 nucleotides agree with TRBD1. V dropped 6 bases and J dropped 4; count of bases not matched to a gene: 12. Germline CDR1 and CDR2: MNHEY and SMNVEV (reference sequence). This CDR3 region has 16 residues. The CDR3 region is CASRYTTGIDNQPQHF. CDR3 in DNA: TGTGCCAGCAGATATACGACAGGGATAGATAATCAGCCCCAGCATTTT.

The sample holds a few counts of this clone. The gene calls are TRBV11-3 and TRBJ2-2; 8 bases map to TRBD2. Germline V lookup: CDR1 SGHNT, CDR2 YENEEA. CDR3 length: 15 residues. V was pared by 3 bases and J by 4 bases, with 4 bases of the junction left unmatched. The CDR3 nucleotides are TGTGCCAGCAGCTTTGGACTAGCATTCACCGGGGAGCTGTTTTTT. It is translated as CASSFGLAFTGELFF.

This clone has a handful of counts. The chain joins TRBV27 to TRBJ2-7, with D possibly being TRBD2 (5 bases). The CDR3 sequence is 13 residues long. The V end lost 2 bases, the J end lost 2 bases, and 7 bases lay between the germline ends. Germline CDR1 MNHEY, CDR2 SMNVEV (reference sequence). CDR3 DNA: TGTGCCAGCAGTTTACGGGAAGCCTACGAGCAGTACTTC. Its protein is CASSLREAYEQYF.